A single sample is the source of the 29 T cell receptor beta chains below, sequenced in a study of cytomegalovirus exposure and HLA in healthy donors (TCRdb year 2017). Receptor amplification or capture employed the immunoSEQ multiplex PCR assay. A mixture of 60 forward primers for TCR Vbeta segments and 13 reverse primers for TCR Jbeta segments was used in the multiplex PCR. TCRdb mirrors the immuneACCESS table, restricted to in-frame sequences. Some clones are absent from its copies; in checked studies, under half trace to an unresolved V gene, and the reason for the others is unknown. The sample profile shows 140,000 to 150,000 clones; 70% of them were found once. The ten largest clonotypes hold 2.1% of the sample. The sequencing sample was made of PBMCs. These receptors were obtained from a woman aged 55-75 years in good health and CMV-seropositive.

The chain is built from TRBV28 and TRBJ1-5; a weak D match, TRBD1 (6 bases). The CDR3 loop spans 13 amino acids. The V gene's germline CDR1 is MDHEN and CDR2 SYDVKM. Trimming left V 5 bases short and J 3 bases short, with 8 bases between. The CDR3 here is CASSTGNNQPQHF. In DNA, the CDR3 is TGTGCCAGCAGTACAGGGAACAATCAGCCCCAGCATTTT.

The chain carries TRBV4-2 and TRBJ2-5, with 7 nucleotides matching TRBD2. After removal of 4 bases from V and 1 base from J, the junction contained 6 bases not matched to a gene. The germline V gene encodes CDR1 LGHNA and CDR2 YNFKEQ. This CDR3 comprises 15 residues. The CDR3 loop is CASSPSSGLQETQYF. CDR3 coding DNA: TGTGCCAGCAGCCCCTCTAGCGGCCTCCAAGAGACCCAGTACTTC.

With regard to this clone: This sample includes further DNA sequences coding for the same CDR3. The genes are TRBV6-5 and TRBJ1-1; 7 bases are shared with TRBD1. Germline assignment: CDR1 MNHEY and CDR2 SVGAGI. The CDR3 has 13 amino acids. V lost 2 bases and J lost 4; bases outside the gene matches: 1. This CDR3 is CASSYPGGTEAFF. In nucleotides, the CDR3 is TGTGCCAGCAGTTACCCAGGGGGCACTGAAGCTTTCTTT.

A remark on this clone: The sample carries other DNA sequences with the same CDR3. V gene TRBV6-5 combines with J gene TRBJ1-2; weak D call: TRBD1 (6 bases). Trimming stripped 0 bases from V and 7 bases from J, with 12 bases between. This CDR3 has 14 amino acids. Germline CDR1 MNHEY, CDR2 SVGAGI. This CDR3 reads CASSYSGGGSGYTF. DNA for the CDR3: TGTGCCAGCAGTTACTCAGGGGGTGGTAGTGGCTACACCTTC.

The rearrangement links TRBV2 to TRBJ1-1; 7 bases map to TRBD1. CDR3 length: 14 amino acids. Germline V gene data show CDR1 as SNHLY and CDR2 as FYNNEI. V shed 6 bases, J shed 0 bases, and the junction held 4 bases outside the gene matches. In DNA, the CDR3 is TGTGCCAGCAGGAAGGACAGGTTGAACACTGAAGCTTTCTTT. Translating gives CASRKDRLNTEAFF.

The V and J genes are TRBV5-3 and TRBJ2-7, with 9 bases aligning to TRBD1. TRBV5-3 is annotated as an ORF whose role is uncertain. J was trimmed by 5 bases and V by 0 bases; bases with no gene match: 9. The CDR3 totals 16 residues. This chain's CDR3 is CARSLEGQGLFHEQYF. CDR3 DNA sequence: TGTGCCAGAAGCTTGGAGGGACAGGGTTTATTCCACGAGCAGTACTTC.

The chain combines TRBV28 with TRBJ2-6; 8 nucleotides match TRBD2. From germline, CDR1 is MDHEN and CDR2 SYDVKM. The CDR3 is made up of 18 amino acids. Trimming cost V 7 bases and J 0 bases; bases outside gene matches: 11. CDR3 bases: TGTGCCAGCACCGGGGGGGCAGTTAGCTCCTCTGGGGCCAACGTCCTGACTTTC. This gives the protein CASTGGAVSSSGANVLTF.

The J gene is TRBJ1-2, the V gene TRBV27; tentatively, D is TRBD1 (5 bases). Germline V gene sequence: CDR1 MNHEY, CDR2 SMNVEV (reference sequence). This CDR3 region has 15 residues. The V end lost 5 bases, the J end lost 4 bases, and 17 bases lay between the germline ends. In DNA form, the CDR3 reads TGTGCCAGCAGTCCCTCCCGAGGACACGCCTATGGCTACACCTTC. This translates into CASSPSRGHAYGYTF.

The rearrangement uses TRBV5-4 and TRBJ1-2, with 8 bases lining up with TRBD1. V was clipped by 3 bases and J by 7 bases; unmatched bases: 14. From germline, CDR1 is SGHNT and CDR2 YYREEE (reference sequence). The CDR3 has 16 residues. The CDR3 coding sequence is TGTGCCAGCAGCTCCCCCGGACAGGGTAGGATGGCTGGCTACACCTTC. It encodes CASSSPGQGRMAGYTF.

This rearrangement joins TRBV4-1 to TRBJ1-1, with D perhaps matching TRBD1 (5 bases). The length of the CDR3 is 15 residues. V was cut by 0 bases and J by 0 bases, with 8 bases left in between. Per germline, CDR1 MGHRA and CDR2 YSYEKL. Here the CDR3 DNA reads TGCGCCAGCAGCCAAGAGACAGCGATGAACACTGAAGCTTTCTTT. As protein: CASSQETAMNTEAFF.

The chain recombines TRBV11-2 with TRBJ2-7; 7 bases agree with TRBD2. Germline values: CDR1 SGHAT, CDR2 FQNNGV. Unmatched junction bases numbered 7, after V lost 1 base and J lost 4 bases. This CDR3 has 15 amino acids. DNA of the CDR3: TGTGCCAGCAGCTTAGCCTCGCGGGGGTCTTACGAGCAGTACTTC. Protein: CASSLASRGSYEQYF.

The chain links TRBV5-6 to TRBJ1-3; the D gene is possibly TRBD1 (6 bases). This CDR3 has 15 amino acids. Germline CDR1 is SGHDT and CDR2 is YYEEEE. Trimming cost V 2 bases and J 1 base, with 10 bases left between them. This CDR3 reads CASSFQGLSGNTIYF. CDR3 DNA: TGTGCCAGCAGCTTTCAGGGGTTGTCTGGAAACACCATATATTTT.

This chain uses TRBV29-1 with TRBJ1-2; perhaps TRBD1 as D (6 bases). V lost 0 bases to trimming and J lost 2 bases, with 13 bases between them. The CDR3 totals 15 residues. Germline V CDR1 and CDR2: SQVTM, ANQGSEA. The CDR3 spells CSVEDWGHTNYGYTF. The CDR3 nucleotides are TGCAGCGTTGAAGATTGGGGACATACGAACTATGGCTACACCTTC. Combining the CDR3 with reference TRBV29-1 and TRBJ1-2 gives the whole variable domain SAVISQKPSRDICQRGTSLTIQCQVDSQVTMMFWYRQQPGQSLTLIATANQGSEATYESGFVIDKFPISRPNLTFSTLTVSNMSPEDSSIYLCSVEDWGHTNYGYTFGSGTRLTVV.

The sample holds one count of this clone. The chain couples TRBV10-2 to TRBJ2-7; tentatively, D is TRBD1 (5 bases). The germline V gene has CDR1 WSHSY and CDR2 SAAADI. This CDR3 is built from 11 residues. Between the trimmed V and J ends, which lost 4 bases and 9 bases, there was a span of 10 bases. CDR3 DNA sequence: TGCGCCAGCAGTGGTAACAGGATGCAGTACTTC. Protein sequence: CASSGNRMQYF.

The chain is built from TRBV2 and TRBJ1-2; D is unresolved. The germline V gene encodes CDR1 SNHLY and CDR2 FYNNEI. The CDR3 length is 12 residues. Trimming removed 10 bases at V and 3 bases at J, with 12 bases between. CDR3 DNA sequence: TGTGCCACGGAGGGATTTGACTATGGCTACACCTTC. It specifies CATEGFDYGYTF.

This rearrangement joins TRBV2 to TRBJ2-7; TRBD2 is a possible D gene (6 bases). Trimming removed 6 bases at V and 0 bases at J, with 9 bases between. The germline V gene has CDR1 SNHLY and CDR2 FYNNEI. This CDR3 is 13 amino acids long. CDR3 region: CASRVADSYEQYF. The CDR3 DNA reads as TGTGCCAGCAGAGTAGCGGACTCCTACGAGCAGTACTTC.

V and J are TRBV5-8 and TRBJ1-4; D not resolved. From germline, CDR1 is SGHTS and CDR2 YDEGEE. V lost 4 bases, J lost 0 bases, and 13 bases lay in between. The CDR3 contains 16 residues. CDR3 bases: TGTGCCAGCAGCGCCTCGTGGACTGCAACTAATGAAAAACTGTTTTTT. Protein sequence: CASSASWTATNEKLFF.

V is TRBV5-4 and J is TRBJ2-4, with 10 bases aligning to TRBD1. The CDR3 runs 13 residues. Germline CDR1 SGHNT, CDR2 YYREEE (reference sequence). Germline trimming cut 4 bases from V and 7 bases from J; bases unmatched to any gene: 2. The CDR3 nucleotides read TGTGCCAGCAGCGCGGGACAGGGGAACATTCAGTACTTC. This codes for CASSAGQGNIQYF.

The chain is built from TRBV5-4 and TRBJ2-6, with D possibly TRBD2 on 6 matching bases. Germline V lookup: CDR1 SGHNT, CDR2 YYREEE (reference sequence). The V end lost 0 bases, the J end lost 4 bases, and 11 bases lay between the germline ends. The CDR3 is made up of 16 amino acids. CDR3 loop: CASSLGREIGANVLTF. In DNA, the CDR3 is TGTGCCAGCAGCTTGGGACGGGAGATCGGGGCCAACGTCCTGACTTTC.

This sequence joins TRBV29-1 and TRBJ2-1; possible D gene TRBD1, 6 bases. The germline CDR1 and CDR2 sequences are SQVTM and ANQGSEA. The CDR3 has 13 amino acids. V gave up 7 bases and J gave up 6 bases, with 16 bases separating them. CDR3 sequence reads: CSADRFSTNEQFF. The CDR3 DNA sequence: TGCAGCGCTGACAGGTTTTCCACCAATGAGCAGTTCTTC.

The rearrangement uses TRBV5-1 and TRBJ2-5; 10 bases fit TRBD2. This CDR3 contains 17 residues. The germline CDR1 and CDR2 sequences are SGHRS and YFSETQ. Germline trimming cut 3 bases from V and 2 bases from J; bases unmatched to any gene: 10. CDR3 sequence reads: CASSWGDASGSQETQYF. The CDR3 nucleotides are TGCGCCAGCAGCTGGGGCGATGCTAGCGGGAGTCAAGAGACCCAGTACTTC. Full variable domain (missing parts from reference TRBV5-1 and TRBJ2-5): KAGVTQTPRYLIKTRGQQVTLSCSPISGHRSVSWYQQTPGQGLQFLFEYFSETQRNKGNFPGRFSGRQFSNSRSEMNVSTLELGDSALYLCASSWGDASGSQETQYFGPGTRLLVL.

This clone was detected once. V is TRBV5-5 and J is TRBJ1-4; 7 bases agree with TRBD1. Germline values: CDR1 SGHKS, CDR2 YYEKEE (reference sequence). J was trimmed by 5 bases and V by 4 bases; bases with no gene match: 8. The CDR3 is 15 amino acids. CDR3 residues: CASSLSGTANEKLFF. CDR3 bases: TGTGCCAGCAGCCTCTCCGGGACAGCAAATGAAAAACTGTTTTTT.

This sequence joins TRBV7-8 and TRBJ2-7, with 12 bases fitting TRBD2. This CDR3 comprises 15 residues. Germline CDR1 and CDR2: SGHVS and FQNEAQ. J lost 4 bases, V lost 5 bases, and 6 bases had no gene match. The DNA for the CDR3 is TGTGCCAGCAGCCCAGGAGGACTAGCGGGATACGAGCAGTACTTC. Residues: CASSPGGLAGYEQYF.

The chain combines TRBV5-1 with TRBJ2-2, with D tentatively TRBD1 (5 bases). V dropped 3 bases and J dropped 6 bases, with 9 bases sitting between them. Germline V gives CDR1 SGHRS, CDR2 YFSETQ. This CDR3 is built from 13 residues. The CDR3 loop reads CASSSQESGELFF. The CDR3 coding sequence is TGCGCCAGCAGCTCACAGGAGTCCGGGGAGCTGTTTTTT.

V and J are TRBV29-1 and TRBJ1-1; D is possibly TRBD1 (6 bases). V shed 6 bases and J shed 1 base, with 9 bases lying between them. This CDR3 contains 12 residues. The V gene's germline CDR1 is SQVTM and CDR2 ANQGSEA. CDR3 region: CSVTQGNTEAFF. CDR3 sequence (DNA): TGCAGCGTCACACAGGGGAACACTGAAGCTTTCTTT.

The chain combines TRBV4-2 with TRBJ2-7, with 12 bases identical to TRBD2. This CDR3 has 16 residues. Germline V CDR1 and CDR2: LGHNA, YNFKEQ. V gave up 4 bases and J gave up 7 bases; unmatched junction bases: 11. This chain's CDR3 is CASSPTTSGSSREQYF. The CDR3 region has the DNA TGTGCCAGCAGCCCTACGACTAGCGGGAGTTCAAGGGAGCAGTACTTC.

This clone was picked up a small number of times. This sequence joins TRBV6-1 and TRBJ2-7; the match to TRBD1 covers 9 bases. Unmatched junction bases numbered 8, after V lost 7 bases and J lost 4 bases. The CDR3 covers 14 residues. CDR1 is MNHNS, CDR2 SASEGT, per germline. The CDR3 region is CASTMGQGLYEQYF. In nucleotides, the CDR3 is TGTGCCAGCACCATGGGACAGGGATTATACGAGCAGTACTTC.

This clone turned up a few times. The rearrangement joins TRBV19 to TRBJ2-6; tentatively, D is TRBD1 (5 bases). CDR3 length: 15 residues. Germline CDR1 LNHDA, CDR2 SQIVND (reference sequence). V was cut by 5 bases and J by 2 bases, with 10 bases left in between. CDR3 DNA sequence: TGTGCCAGTAGTTCAAGGGGTGCTGGGGCCAACGTCCTGACTTTC. Translating it yields CASSSRGAGANVLTF.

The J gene is TRBJ1-1, the V gene TRBV6-5; TRBD1 matches at 10 bases. The CDR3 spans 15 residues. With V trimmed by 0 bases and J by 7 bases, 5 bases remained unmatched. Germline V gene lookup returns CDR1 MNHEY and CDR2 SVGAGI. The chain's CDR3 is CASSYSTGGRGEAFF. CDR3 in DNA: TGTGCCAGCAGTTACTCGACAGGGGGCCGGGGTGAAGCTTTCTTT.